The clone carrying this T cell receptor (beta chain) has ten or more counts. Its specificity is not known. The V gene's germline CDR1 is DFQATT and CDR2 SNEGSKA (reference sequence). CDR3 length: 15 amino acids. V was pared by 6 bases and J by 4 bases, with 19 bases between. This record comes from a study of T cells in Graves' hyperthyroidism and ophthalmopathy. About the study: Peripheral blood was drawn at first diagnosis, prior to all treatment.

Study-level findings and limits: The model identified upcoming ophthalmopathy a median approximately six months ahead of onset.

Amplification targeted TCR beta CDR3 regions from RNA transcripts. First-round RT-PCR of the TCR CDR3 relied on the HTBI primer set. TCRdb analysed the multiplex PCR reads with MiXCR anew, one entry per CDR3 protein. This sample yields 500,000 to 650,000 distinct CDR3 sequences, of which under 20% are seen a single time; 17% belongs to the top ten. Patients were excluded because of uncontrolled infection, other autoimmune disease, pregnancy or lactation. Clinical symptoms, serum thyroxine and TRAb, thyroid ultrasound and orbital computed tomography together formed the diagnostic basis. This clonotype was sampled from a woman aged 18-29 years with Graves' ophthalmopathy. The rearrangement uses TRBV20-1 and TRBJ2-1, with D possibly called TRBD1 or TRBD2 (6 bases each). Sequencing was carried out using blood. CDR3 in DNA: TGCAGTGCCTCTGGCGGAGGGGGAGGTTACAATGAGCAGTTCTTC. The encoded protein is CSASGGGGGYNEQFF.